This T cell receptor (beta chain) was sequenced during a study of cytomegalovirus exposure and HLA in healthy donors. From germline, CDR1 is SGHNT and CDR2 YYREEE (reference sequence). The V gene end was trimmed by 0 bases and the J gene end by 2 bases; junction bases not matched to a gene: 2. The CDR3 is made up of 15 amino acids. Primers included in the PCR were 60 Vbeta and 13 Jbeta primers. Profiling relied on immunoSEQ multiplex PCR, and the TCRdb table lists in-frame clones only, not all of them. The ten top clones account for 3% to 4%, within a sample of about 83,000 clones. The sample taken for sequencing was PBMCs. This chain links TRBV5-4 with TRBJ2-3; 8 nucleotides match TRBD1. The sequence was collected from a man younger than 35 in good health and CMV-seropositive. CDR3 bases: TGTGCCAGCAGCTTGGAGGACAGGGACACAGATACGCAGTATTTT. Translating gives CASSLEDRDTDTQYF.